These 9 T cell receptor beta chains were sequenced from one sample in a study of CD8+CD57+ T cells in acquired aplastic anemia. Genomic DNA, serving as template, underwent TCR beta VDJ and CDR3 profiling. Via MiXCR, TCRdb re-called the reads, giving one row per CDR3 protein. The data contain hundreds of thousands of distinct CDR3 sequences, about 70% of them singletons. The specimen sequenced was sorted CD4+, CD8+, or CD8+CD57+ T cells (not recorded which) from PBMCs. These receptors all stem from a human donor in good health, serving as a control.

This clonotype has more than one count but fewer than ten. V usage is TRBV4-2 and J usage is TRBJ2-7; D gene ambiguous. The CDR3 is 14 residues long. Germline V gives CDR1 LGHNA, CDR2 YNFKEQ. V lost 5 bases and J lost 2, with 13 bases in between. For the CDR3, the DNA is TGTGCCAGCAGCTTAGGAGTTTATACCTACGAGCAGTACTTC. Protein product: CASSLGVYTYEQYF.

The chain combines TRBV12-3 or TRBV12-4 with TRBJ1-2, with D perhaps TRBD1 (6 bases). Trimming stripped 5 bases from V and 2 bases from J, with 12 bases between. CDR3 length: 14 amino acids. The CDR3 spells CASSTWDINYGYTF. As DNA, the CDR3 is TGTGCCAGCAGTACATGGGACATAAACTATGGCTACACCTTC.

This chain links TRBV5-1 with TRBJ2-1; 10 nucleotides line up with TRBD1. CDR3 length equals 16 residues. Trimming cost V 2 bases and J 7 bases; bases outside gene matches: 9. The germline V gene encodes CDR1 SGHRS and CDR2 YFSETQ. This CDR3 reads CASSLRTGGDGNEQFF. CDR3 sequence (DNA): TGCGCCAGCAGCTTAAGGACAGGGGGAGACGGGAATGAGCAGTTCTTC.

This chain links TRBV10-3 with TRBJ1-2; unclear D gene. CDR3 length: 14 residues. Germline CDR1 and CDR2: ENHRY and SYGVKD. Trimming took 11 bases from V and 4 from J, leaving 20 bases between them. The CDR3 DNA reads TGTGCCTGGCCCGAAGTACTGAGTCGCTATGGCTACACCTTC. Encoded protein: CAWPEVLSRYGYTF.

About this clonotype: In this CDR3 the conserved last residue, phenylalanine or tryptophan, is missing, so a read error is likely. Because the CDR3's place on the DNA is in doubt, the DNA is left out and the CDR3 is given as listed by TCRdb. This chain joins TRBV10-2 and TRBJ2-1. CDR1 WSHSY and CDR2 SAAADI come from the germline V gene. The CDR3 is 14 amino acids in total, end residues counted. CDR3 sequence reads: CASSEGHSYDEYFG.

This clonotype was detected ten times or more. The chain uses TRBV12-3 or TRBV12-4 and TRBJ2-3, with TRBD1 as a possible D gene (5 bases). V gave up 8 bases and J gave up 2 bases, with 11 bases separating them. The CDR3 length is 13 residues. CDR3 sequence (DNA): TGTGCCAGCGTACAGGCAATCACAGATACGCAGTATTTT. Protein: CASVQAITDTQYF.

The chain employs TRBV20-1 and TRBJ1-2, with 10 bases that match TRBD1. This CDR3 comprises 14 residues. The V gene end was trimmed by 1 base and the J gene end by 3 bases; junction bases not matched to a gene: 2. Per the germline V gene, CDR1 is DFQATT and CDR2 is SNEGSKA (reference sequence). CDR3 region: CSARVGTGDYGYTF. DNA for the CDR3: TGCAGTGCTAGAGTCGGGACAGGGGACTATGGCTACACCTTC.

As to this clonotype: Its ends do not fully match the called genes, so a read error is possible. The rearrangement uses TRBV9 and TRBJ2-1; 8 nucleotides agree with TRBD2. Germline CDR1 SGDLS, CDR2 YYNGEE. The CDR3 has 16 residues. This CDR3 is CARSFSGAGDVGELFF. The CDR3 region has the DNA TGTGCCAGGAGCTTTAGCGGGGCAGGAGATGTCGGGGAGCTGTTCTTC.

Regarding this clonotype: The junction departs from germline at one end; a sequencing error may be responsible. This chain connects TRBV24-1 to TRBJ1-2; the D is unclear. Germline V CDR1 and CDR2: KGHDR, SFDVKD. The length of the CDR3 is 12 residues. The CDR3 nucleotides are TGTGCCAGCAGTGGTTTGCCGGATGGCCACACCTTC. Its translation is CASSGLPDGHTF.